This T cell receptor (beta chain) was profiled in a study of regulatory T cells in long-lasting Graves disease (dated by TCRdb to about 2021). Study-wide context: Newly diagnosed Graves' disease patients had taken antithyroid drugs for less than 3 months. The study took place in China and was registered as a clinical trial. Peripheral blood TCR sequencing and RNA sequencing compared persistent Graves' disease patients with newly diagnosed Graves' disease patients. TCR sequencing covered around 13 persistent and 20 newly diagnosed Graves' disease patients, some 35 samples in total. On the study overall, not on this receptor specifically: Compared with newly diagnosed patients, persistent Graves' disease patients had lower TCR Shannon entropy and fewer highly expanded clones, which suggests clonal expansion. TRBV28, TRBJ1-2 and TRBJ2-5 were preferentially used in persistent disease, while TRBV20-1 and TRBJ2-1 were favored in newly diagnosed disease. The study examined only peripheral blood because the primary lesion, thyroid tissue, could not be accessed. Only the TCR beta chain was sequenced and analyzed. As a limitation, the authors acknowledged that the small sample size may reduce accuracy. Patients with persistent disease shared more public clonotypes (fewer than 3,000) than newly diagnosed patients did (approximately 1,000).

Library preparation was by multiplex PCR. Data came from an Illumina HiSeq 4000. TCR beta libraries were built with iRepertoire HTBI primers and Arm-PCR amplification of CDR3 regions. Before sequencing, the PCR products went through gel purification. The paper's processing steps were these. Gene usage analysis of CDR3 amino acid clonotypes relied on the approximately 62 TRBV and 14 TRBJ segments identified across samples. COPE and FqMerger were used to merge the filtered high-quality paired reads into contigs. BLAST was used to align contigs to the IMGT TRBV, TRBD and TRBJ reference genes, and CDR3 was defined following IMGT. Highly expanded clones were defined as clonotypes with a frequency above 0.1%. Shannon entropy was used to measure repertoire diversity, and the Gini coefficient was used to measure V-J evenness. A clonotype found in more than one individual was treated as public. TCRdb took the public reads, trimmed them with fastp at Q25, ran MiXCR for clone calling and kept in-frame beta chains. Rows with a matching CDR3 protein are joined into one entry that keeps the most common DNA and genes. These V and J calls derive from TCRdb rather than the authors' analysis. The sample table shows more than 400,000 distinct CDR3 sequences, and 15% to 20% are seen once. The ten largest make up 9.5% to 15% of the sample.

This clonotype was seen many times. Which antigen it targets is not known. Base qualities are not at hand, and no much larger clone is one base apart. The intended sense of this specimen's time point label: newly diagnosed GD, antithyroid drugs for less than 3 months. RNA was extracted from PBMCs in TRIzol for both TCR sequencing and RNA sequencing. The diagnosis of Graves' disease followed American Thyroid Association guidelines. Recruitment of patients was carried out at an endocrinology department in Xi'an, China. From each patient, approximately 10 milliliters of peripheral blood was collected into an EDTA anticoagulant tube. Ficoll Paque Plus density gradient separation was used to isolate PBMCs, and no further T cell sorting was performed. An Agilent 2100 Bioanalyzer and agarose gel were used to assess RNA quality, and a NanoDrop 2000 was used to measure RNA concentration. The CDR1 and CDR2 encoded by the germline V gene are MNHEY and SVGEGT. The V end loses 6 bases and the J end loses 2 bases, and a stretch of 14 bases separates them. There are 14 amino acids in the CDR3, from cysteine to phenylalanine inclusive. Only the CDR3 DNA is retained, 42 bases long and in frame from the first base.

This same sample was also taken into another study, of T cells in Graves' hyperthyroidism and ophthalmopathy. Looking at the second paper: A patient counted as having stable Graves' hyperthyroidism if no progression to ophthalmopathy occurred over 18 months of follow-up. The hyperthyroidism patients were between 18 and 65 years old and newly diagnosed, with a disease duration of less than 2 months. The study excluded patients with uncontrolled infections, other autoimmune diseases, pregnancy or lactation. Diagnoses were established on the basis of clinical symptoms, serum thyroxine and TRAb, thyroid ultrasound, and orbital computed tomography. For the first round of RT-PCR on the TCR CDR3, the HTBI primer set was used together with the Qiagen OneStep RT-PCR kit. Blood samples also contained most of the expanded thyroid clonotypes (frequency above 0.001), which suggests that blood repertoires may reflect thyroid immune responses. Ophthalmopathy was separated from stable hyperthyroidism by a 13 V-J signature model, with 87.88% sensitivity and about 81% specificity obtained in cross-validation and 80%/75% obtained in testing. In validation, progression to ophthalmopathy was predicted by the model with about 70% sensitivity and nearly 75% specificity, a median of roughly 6.4 months before onset. TCR V-J signatures able to tell the groups apart were searched for in a discovery cohort of more than 90 patients, of whom 43 had Graves' ophthalmopathy and roughly 58 had stable Graves' hyperthyroidism. Prospective prediction of ophthalmopathy was tested in an independent validation cohort consisting of 18 to 20 hyperthyroidism patients and 15 to 17 patients who later progressed to ophthalmopathy. For training and testing, the roughly 93 patients in the discovery cohort were randomly divided in a 7:3 ratio. In addition, the study compared T-cell repertoires in thyroid tissue and in blood from about six Graves' hyperthyroidism patients. Following sampling, methimazole starting at 30 mg daily was given to hyperthyroidism patients, and high-dose intravenous methylprednisolone was given to ophthalmopathy patients. Libraries were constructed in a second round of multiplex PCR, after which size selection and purification were performed. The libraries were sequenced on an Illumina HiSeq2000 using paired-end 100 bp reads. SOAPnuke was used to process the raw data, throwing out any read that contained adapters or uncalled bases, had a mean Phred below 15, or lacked an exact constant-primer or identifier match. COPE v1.2.5 was used to merge high-quality paired reads, and clonotypes were defined as unique nucleotide sequences. Clonotypes were aligned to IMGT TRBV, TRBD and TRBJ reference segments using MiTCR v1.1. Analysis was restricted to V-J combinations with a frequency above 0.0001, which covered about 99% of repertoires. The TCS score was defined as the ratio of F50 (clonal expansion) to E x V (chaos), calculated using BLOSUM62-based TCRdist between CDR3 peptides within each V-J. Welch's t-statistics and random forest reduced fewer than 600 V-J features to some 14, which were used in a naive Bayes classifier (R e1071). Sample size was not statistically predetermined, and blinding of investigators to group allocation was not performed. According to the paper, TCR Vbeta CDR3 sequencing was carried out on over 130 peripheral blood samples, which came from fewer than 50 ophthalmopathy, approximately 78 hyperthyroidism and roughly 17 progressor patients.

The clonotype originates from a middle-aged man with Graves disease. Donor details come from another sample of the same person, matched by shared clones. The rearranged segments are TRBV6-2 or TRBV6-3 and TRBJ2-7, and TRBD2 may be the D gene, going by 6 matching bases. This material consisted of peripheral blood mononuclear cells (PBMCs), taken at new diagnosis, from a patient treated with antithyroid drugs. The CDR3 corresponds to CASRPLAGPYEQYF. The DNA sequence follows: TGTGCCAGCAGACCCCTGGCGGGACCCTACGAGCAGTACTTC.